This T cell receptor beta chain derives from a study of control samples from healthy donors and cancer patients. Sequencing used immunoSEQ multiplex PCR; TCRdb keeps in-frame clones, though not all of them. The profile shows some 140,000 clones, around nine tenths of them singletons. This CDR3 is 15 amino acids long. CDR1 is KGHDR, CDR2 SFDVKD, per germline. The J segment lost 7 bases and the V segment lost 0 bases, leaving 5 bases of the junction unmatched. The sequencing input was PBMCs. This TCR was sampled from a man aged 50 or older with head and neck cancer. This rearrangement joins TRBV24-1 to TRBJ2-1, with 7 positions matching TRBD1. The CDR3: CATSDLDPRGNEQFF. The CDR3 nucleotides are TGTGCCACCAGTGATTTGGACCCCAGGGGGAATGAGCAGTTCTTC.